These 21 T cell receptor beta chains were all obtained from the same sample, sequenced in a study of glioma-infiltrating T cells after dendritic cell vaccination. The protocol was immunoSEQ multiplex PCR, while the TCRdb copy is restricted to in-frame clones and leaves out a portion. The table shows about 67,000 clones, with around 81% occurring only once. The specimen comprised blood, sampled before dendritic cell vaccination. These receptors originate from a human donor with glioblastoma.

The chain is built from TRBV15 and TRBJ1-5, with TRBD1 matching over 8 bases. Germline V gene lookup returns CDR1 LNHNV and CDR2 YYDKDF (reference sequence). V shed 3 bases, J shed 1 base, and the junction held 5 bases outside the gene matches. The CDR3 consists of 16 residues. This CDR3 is CATSSDRGGSNQPQHF. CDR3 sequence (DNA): TGTGCCACCAGCAGCGACAGGGGTGGGAGCAATCAGCCCCAGCATTTT.

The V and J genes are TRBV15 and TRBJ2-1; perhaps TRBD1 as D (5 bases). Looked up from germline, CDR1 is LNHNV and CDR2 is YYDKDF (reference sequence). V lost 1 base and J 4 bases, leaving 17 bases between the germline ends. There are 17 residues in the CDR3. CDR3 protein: CATSRVVAGLGYNEQFF. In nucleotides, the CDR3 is TGTGCCACCAGCAGAGTCGTTGCAGGGCTAGGATACAATGAGCAGTTCTTC. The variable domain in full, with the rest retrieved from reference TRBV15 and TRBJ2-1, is DAMVIQNPRYQVTQFGKPVTLSCSQTLNHNVMYWYQQKSSQAPKLLFHYYDKDFNNEADTPDNFQSRRPNTSFCFLDIRSPGLGDTAMYLCATSRVVAGLGYNEQFFGPGTRLTVL.

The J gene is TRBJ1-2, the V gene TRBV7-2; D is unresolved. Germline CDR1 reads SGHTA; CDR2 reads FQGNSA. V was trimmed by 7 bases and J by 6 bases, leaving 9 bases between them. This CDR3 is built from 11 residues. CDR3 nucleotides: TGTGCCAGCACCCTGGCTCATGGCTACACCTTC. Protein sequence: CASTLAHGYTF.

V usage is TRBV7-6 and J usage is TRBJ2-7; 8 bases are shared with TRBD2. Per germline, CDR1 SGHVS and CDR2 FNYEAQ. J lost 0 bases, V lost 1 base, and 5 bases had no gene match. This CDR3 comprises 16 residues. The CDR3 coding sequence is TGTGCCAGCAGCTTAGGTGTAGCGGGGAGCTCCTACGAGCAGTACTTC. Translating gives CASSLGVAGSSYEQYF.

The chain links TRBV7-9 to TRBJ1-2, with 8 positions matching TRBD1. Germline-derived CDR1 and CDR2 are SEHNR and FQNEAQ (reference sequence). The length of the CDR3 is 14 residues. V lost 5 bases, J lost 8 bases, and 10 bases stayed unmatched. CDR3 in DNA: TGTGCCAGCAGCAAGTCAGGGGGCCCGGAGGGCTACACCTTC. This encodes CASSKSGGPEGYTF.

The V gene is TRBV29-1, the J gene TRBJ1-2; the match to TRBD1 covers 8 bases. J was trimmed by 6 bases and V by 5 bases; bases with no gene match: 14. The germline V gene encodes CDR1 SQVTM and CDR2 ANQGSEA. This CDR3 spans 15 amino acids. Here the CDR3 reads CSVQRGTGGLDGYTF. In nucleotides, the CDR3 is TGCAGCGTTCAGCGCGGGACAGGCGGTCTGGATGGCTACACCTTC. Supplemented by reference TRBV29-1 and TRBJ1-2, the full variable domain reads SAVISQKPSRDICQRGTSLTIQCQVDSQVTMMFWYRQQPGQSLTLIATANQGSEATYESGFVIDKFPISRPNLTFSTLTVSNMSPEDSSIYLCSVQRGTGGLDGYTFGSGTRLTVV.

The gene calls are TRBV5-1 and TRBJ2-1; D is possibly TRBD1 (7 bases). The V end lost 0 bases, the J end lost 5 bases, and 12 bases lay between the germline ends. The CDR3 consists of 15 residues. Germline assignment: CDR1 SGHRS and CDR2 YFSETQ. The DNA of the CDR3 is TGCGCCAGCAGCTTGGGACAGGGAGGTAACAATGAGCAGTTCTTC. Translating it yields CASSLGQGGNNEQFF.

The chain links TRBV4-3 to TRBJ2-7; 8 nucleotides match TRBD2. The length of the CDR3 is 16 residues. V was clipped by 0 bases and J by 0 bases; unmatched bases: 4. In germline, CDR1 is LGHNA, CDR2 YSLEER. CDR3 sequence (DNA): TGCGCCAGCAGCCAAGATATAGCGGGGTCCTCCTACGAGCAGTACTTC. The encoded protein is CASSQDIAGSSYEQYF.

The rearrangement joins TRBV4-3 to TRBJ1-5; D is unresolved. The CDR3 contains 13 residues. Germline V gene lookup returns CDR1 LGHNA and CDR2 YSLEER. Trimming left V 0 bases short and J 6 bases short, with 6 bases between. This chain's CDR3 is CASSQDRGQPQHF. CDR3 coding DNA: TGCGCCAGCAGCCAAGATCGGGGTCAGCCCCAGCATTTT.

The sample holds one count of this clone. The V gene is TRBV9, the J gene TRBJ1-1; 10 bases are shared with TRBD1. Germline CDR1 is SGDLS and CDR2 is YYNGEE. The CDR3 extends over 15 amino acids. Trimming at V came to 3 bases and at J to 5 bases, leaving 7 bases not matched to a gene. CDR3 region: CASSARQGAPTEAFF. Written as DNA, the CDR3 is TGTGCCAGCAGCGCTAGACAGGGGGCGCCGACTGAAGCTTTCTTT. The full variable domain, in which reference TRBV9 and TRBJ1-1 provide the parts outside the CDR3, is DSGVTQTPKHLITATGQRVTLRCSPRSGDLSVYWYQQSLDQGLQFLIQYYNGEERAKGNILERFSAQQFPDLHSELNLSSLELGDSALYFCASSARQGAPTEAFFGQGTRLTVV.

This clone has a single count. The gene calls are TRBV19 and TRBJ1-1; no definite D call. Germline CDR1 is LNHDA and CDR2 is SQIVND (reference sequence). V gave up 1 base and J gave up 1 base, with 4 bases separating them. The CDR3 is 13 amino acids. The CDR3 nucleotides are TGTGCCAGTAGTATAGCCAGGAACACTGAAGCTTTCTTT. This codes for CASSIARNTEAFF.

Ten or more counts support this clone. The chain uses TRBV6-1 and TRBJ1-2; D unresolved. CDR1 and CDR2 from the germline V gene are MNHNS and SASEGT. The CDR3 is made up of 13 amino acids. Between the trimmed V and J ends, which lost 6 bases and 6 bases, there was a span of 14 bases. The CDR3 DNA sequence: TGTGCCAGCAGAAAGGAACAGCAACATGGCTACACCTTC. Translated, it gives CASRKEQQHGYTF.

CDR3 sequence reads: CASRQTGGNQPQHF. In DNA form, the CDR3 reads TGTGCCAGTAGGCAGACAGGGGGAAATCAGCCCCAGCATTTT. This rearrangement joins TRBV19 to TRBJ1-5; 9 nucleotides line up with TRBD1. Germline trimming cut 6 bases from V and 4 bases from J; bases unmatched to any gene: 4. Germline-derived CDR1 and CDR2 are LNHDA and SQIVND (reference sequence). CDR3 length: 14 residues.

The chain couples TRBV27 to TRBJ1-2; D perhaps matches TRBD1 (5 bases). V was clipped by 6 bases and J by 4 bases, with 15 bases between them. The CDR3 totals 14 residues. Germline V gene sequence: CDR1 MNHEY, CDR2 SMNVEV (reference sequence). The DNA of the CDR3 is TGTGCCAGCAGGGGTATGACAGAAGGCTATGGCTACACCTTC. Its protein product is CASRGMTEGYGYTF.

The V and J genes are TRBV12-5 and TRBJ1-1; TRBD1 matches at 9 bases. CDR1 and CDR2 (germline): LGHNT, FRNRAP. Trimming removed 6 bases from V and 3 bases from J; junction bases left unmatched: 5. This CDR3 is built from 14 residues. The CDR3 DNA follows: TGTGCTAGTGGCCTTGACAGGGGGGACACTGAAGCTTTCTTT. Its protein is CASGLDRGDTEAFF.

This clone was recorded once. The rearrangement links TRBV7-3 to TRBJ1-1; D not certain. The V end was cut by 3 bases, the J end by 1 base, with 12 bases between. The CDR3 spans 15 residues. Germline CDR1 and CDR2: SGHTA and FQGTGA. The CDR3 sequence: CASSFGGLRNTEAFF. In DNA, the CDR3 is TGTGCCAGCAGCTTTGGTGGGCTCCGGAACACTGAAGCTTTCTTT.

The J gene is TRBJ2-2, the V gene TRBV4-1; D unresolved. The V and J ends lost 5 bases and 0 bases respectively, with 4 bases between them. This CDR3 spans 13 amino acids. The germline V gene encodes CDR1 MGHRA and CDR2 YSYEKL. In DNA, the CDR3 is TGCGCCAGCAGCGCGTCGAACACCGGGGAGCTGTTTTTT. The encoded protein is CASSASNTGELFF.

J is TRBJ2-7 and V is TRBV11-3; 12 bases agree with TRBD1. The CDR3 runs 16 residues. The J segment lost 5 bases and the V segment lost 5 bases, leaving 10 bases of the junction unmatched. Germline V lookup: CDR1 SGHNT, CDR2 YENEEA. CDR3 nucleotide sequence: TGTGCCAGCAGCCGGGGGGTCGGGACAGGGGGCCACGAGCAGTACTTC. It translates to CASSRGVGTGGHEQYF.

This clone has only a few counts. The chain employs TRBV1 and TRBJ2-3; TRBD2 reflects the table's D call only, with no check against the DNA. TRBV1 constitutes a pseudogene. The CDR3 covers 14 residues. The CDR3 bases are TGCACCAGCTTCGGCGGGGGGGTCACAGATACGCAGTATTTT. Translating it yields CTSFGGGVTDTQYF.

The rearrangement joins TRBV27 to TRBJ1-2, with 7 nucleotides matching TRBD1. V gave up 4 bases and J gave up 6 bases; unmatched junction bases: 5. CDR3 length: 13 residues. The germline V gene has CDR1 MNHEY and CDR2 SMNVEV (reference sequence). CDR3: CASSSPGQNGYTF. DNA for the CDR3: TGTGCCAGCAGTTCCCCGGGACAGAATGGCTACACCTTC.

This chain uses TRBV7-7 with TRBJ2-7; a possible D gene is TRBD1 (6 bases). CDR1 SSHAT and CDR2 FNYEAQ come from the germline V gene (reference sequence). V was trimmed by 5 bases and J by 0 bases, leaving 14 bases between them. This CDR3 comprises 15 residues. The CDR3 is CASSQGRGGSYEQYF. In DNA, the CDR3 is TGTGCCAGCAGCCAGGGGCGAGGGGGCTCCTACGAGCAGTACTTC.